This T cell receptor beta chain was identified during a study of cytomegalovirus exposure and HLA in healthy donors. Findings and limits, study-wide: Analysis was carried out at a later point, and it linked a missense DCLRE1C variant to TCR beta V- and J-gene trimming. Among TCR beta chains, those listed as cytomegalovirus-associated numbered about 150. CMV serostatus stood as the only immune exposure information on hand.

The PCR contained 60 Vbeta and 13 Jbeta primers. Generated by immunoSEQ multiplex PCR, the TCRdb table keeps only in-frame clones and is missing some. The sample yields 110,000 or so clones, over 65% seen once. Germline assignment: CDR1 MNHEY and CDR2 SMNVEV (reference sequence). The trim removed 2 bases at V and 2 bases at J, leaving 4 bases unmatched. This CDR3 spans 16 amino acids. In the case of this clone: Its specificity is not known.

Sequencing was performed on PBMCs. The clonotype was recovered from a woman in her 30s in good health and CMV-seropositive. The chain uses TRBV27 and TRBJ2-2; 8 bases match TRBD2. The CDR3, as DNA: TGTGCCAGCAGTTTAAGAGTAGCGGGAAACACCGGGGAGCTGTTTTTT. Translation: CASSLRVAGNTGELFF.